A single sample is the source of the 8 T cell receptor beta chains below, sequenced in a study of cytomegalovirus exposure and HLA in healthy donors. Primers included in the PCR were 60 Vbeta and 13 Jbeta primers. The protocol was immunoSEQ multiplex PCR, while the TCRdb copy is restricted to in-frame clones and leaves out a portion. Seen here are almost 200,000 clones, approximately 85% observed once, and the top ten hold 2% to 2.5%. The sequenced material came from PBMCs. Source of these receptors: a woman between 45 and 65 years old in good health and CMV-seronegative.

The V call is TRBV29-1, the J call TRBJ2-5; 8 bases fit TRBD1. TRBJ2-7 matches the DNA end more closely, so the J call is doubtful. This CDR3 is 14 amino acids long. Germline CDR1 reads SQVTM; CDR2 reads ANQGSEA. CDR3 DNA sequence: TGCAGCGTTGGGTCCGGACAGGGTTTCTACGAGCAGTACTTC. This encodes CSVGSGQGFYEQYF.

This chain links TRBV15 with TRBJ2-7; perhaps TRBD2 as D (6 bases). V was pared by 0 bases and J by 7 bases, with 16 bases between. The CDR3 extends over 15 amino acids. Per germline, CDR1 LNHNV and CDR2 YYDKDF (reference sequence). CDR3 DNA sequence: TGTGCCACCAGCAGAGAGGAGGGGATCGCGCGGGAGCAGTACTTC. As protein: CATSREEGIAREQYF.

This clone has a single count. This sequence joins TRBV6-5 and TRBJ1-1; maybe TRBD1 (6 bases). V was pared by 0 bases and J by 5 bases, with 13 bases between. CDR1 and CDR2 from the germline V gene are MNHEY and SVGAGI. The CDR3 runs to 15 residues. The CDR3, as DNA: TGTGCCAGCAGTTACTCGGGGGCTACGGTAACTGAAGCTTTCTTT. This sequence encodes CASSYSGATVTEAFF.

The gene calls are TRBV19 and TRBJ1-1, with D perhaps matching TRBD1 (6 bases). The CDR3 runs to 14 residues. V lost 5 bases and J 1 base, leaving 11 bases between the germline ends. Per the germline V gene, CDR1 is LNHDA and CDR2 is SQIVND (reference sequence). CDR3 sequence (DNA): TGTGCCAGTAGTCACAGGGCCCCGAACACTGAAGCTTTCTTT. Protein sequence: CASSHRAPNTEAFF.

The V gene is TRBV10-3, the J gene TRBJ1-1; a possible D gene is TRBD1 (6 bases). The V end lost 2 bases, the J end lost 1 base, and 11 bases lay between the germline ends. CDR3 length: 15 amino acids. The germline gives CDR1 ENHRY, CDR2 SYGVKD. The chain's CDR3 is CAISELGQQNTEAFF. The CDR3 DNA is TGTGCCATCAGTGAGCTAGGACAGCAGAACACTGAAGCTTTCTTT.

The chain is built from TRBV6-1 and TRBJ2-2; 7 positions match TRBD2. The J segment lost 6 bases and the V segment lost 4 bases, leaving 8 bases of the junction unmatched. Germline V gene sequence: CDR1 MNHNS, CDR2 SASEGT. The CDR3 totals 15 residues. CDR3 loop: CASSAGAGVAGELFF. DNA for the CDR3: TGTGCCAGCAGTGCCGGGGCGGGAGTAGCCGGGGAGCTGTTTTTT.

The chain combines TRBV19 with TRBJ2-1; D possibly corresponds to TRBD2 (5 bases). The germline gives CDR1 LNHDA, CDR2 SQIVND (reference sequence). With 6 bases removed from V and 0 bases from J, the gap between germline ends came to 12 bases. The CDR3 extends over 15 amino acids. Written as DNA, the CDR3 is TGTGCCAGTAGCAATGGACTTAGCTCCTACAATGAGCAGTTCTTC. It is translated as CASSNGLSSYNEQFF.

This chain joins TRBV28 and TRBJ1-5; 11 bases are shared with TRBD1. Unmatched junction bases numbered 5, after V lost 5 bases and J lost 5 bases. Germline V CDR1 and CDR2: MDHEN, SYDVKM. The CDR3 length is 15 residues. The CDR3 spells CASSPTGQGDQPQHF. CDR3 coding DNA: TGTGCCAGCAGTCCGACGGGACAGGGGGATCAGCCCCAGCATTTT. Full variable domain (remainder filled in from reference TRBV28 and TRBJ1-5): DVKVTQSSRYLVKRTGEKVFLECVQDMDHENMFWYRQDPGLGLRLIYFSYDVKMKEKGDIPEGYSVSREKKERFSLILESASTNQTSMYLCASSPTGQGDQPQHFGDGTRLSIL.